This record looks at one TCR beta chain sequence and its context. The data were taken from a study of T cell changes during pregnancy in multiple sclerosis. V gave up 2 bases and J gave up 2 bases; unmatched junction bases: 5. The CDR3 runs 15 residues. CDR1 is MNHNS, CDR2 SASEGT, per germline. Clones were read by immunoSEQ multiplex PCR, and TCRdb kept only the in-frame ones, dropping some. Here the sample spans some 25,000 clones, more than 75% being singletons. The sequencing here drew on CD4+ T cells from peripheral blood mononuclear cells, taken in the first trimester of pregnancy. The TCR comes from a female donor in good health, enrolled as a control in a pregnancy study. The chain links TRBV6-1 to TRBJ1-2, with 7 positions matching TRBD1. Here the CDR3 DNA reads TGTGCCAGCAGTGAATACGACAGGGAGAACTATGGCTACACCTTC. This encodes CASSEYDRENYGYTF.